Below, 32 T cell receptor beta chains from the same sample are listed, as sequenced in a study of cytomegalovirus exposure and HLA in healthy donors. PCR used 60 Vbeta primers and 13 Jbeta primers. Clones were sequenced by immunoSEQ multiplex PCR, and TCRdb holds only the in-frame ones, with some missing. The sample records over 150,000 clones, 60% to 80% being singletons. The specimen sequenced was PBMCs. The receptors shown here come from a woman under 30 in good health and CMV-seronegative.

In this sample, this clone turned up once. The chain carries TRBV30 and TRBJ2-5; 12 bases map to TRBD2. Germline V gene data show CDR1 as GTSNPN and CDR2 as SVGIG (reference sequence). V lost 2 bases and J lost 2; bases outside the gene matches: 6. This CDR3 is built from 16 residues. CDR3: CAWSIGLAGWQETQYF. Here the CDR3 DNA reads TGTGCCTGGAGTATAGGACTAGCGGGATGGCAAGAGACCCAGTACTTC.

This clone was counted between two and nine times. The chain combines TRBV6-1 with TRBJ1-5; D is possibly TRBD1 (6 bases). Germline CDR1 reads MNHNS; CDR2 reads SASEGT. V was pared by 6 bases and J by 2 bases, with 11 bases between. The CDR3 contains 14 residues. The CDR3 is CASSYRVGNQPQHF. The DNA of the CDR3 is TGTGCCAGCAGCTACAGGGTCGGCAATCAGCCCCAGCATTTT.

The rearrangement joins TRBV4-2 to TRBJ2-1, with 16 bases matching TRBD2. The CDR3 runs to 15 residues. Unmatched junction bases numbered 3, after V lost 5 bases and J lost 8 bases. Per germline, CDR1 LGHNA and CDR2 YNFKEQ. CDR3 amino acids: CASSWGLAGGYEQFF. In nucleotides, the CDR3 is TGTGCCAGCAGCTGGGGACTAGCGGGGGGGTATGAGCAGTTCTTC.

This clone came up a few times. The chain is built from TRBV25-1 and TRBJ1-5; 7 positions match TRBD1. J was trimmed by 0 bases and V by 4 bases; bases with no gene match: 3. The CDR3 length is 15 residues. Germline V gives CDR1 MGHDK, CDR2 SYGVNS. The DNA for the CDR3 is TGTGCCAGCAGTGTGGGGACAGCTAGCAATCAGCCCCAGCATTTT. This encodes CASSVGTASNQPQHF.

The gene calls are TRBV5-6 and TRBJ1-6; TRBD1 might be the D (5 bases). Between the trimmed V and J ends, which lost 0 bases and 7 bases, there was a span of 8 bases. Germline V gives CDR1 SGHDT, CDR2 YYEEEE. The CDR3 contains 14 residues. For the CDR3, the DNA is TGTGCCAGCAGCTTGGGGGACTCCAATTCACCCCTCCACTTT. Translated, it gives CASSLGDSNSPLHF.

The chain is built from TRBV6-1 and TRBJ1-1; no reliable D call. V was trimmed by 8 bases and J by 0 bases, leaving 7 bases between them. CDR1 and CDR2 from the germline V gene are MNHNS and SASEGT. The CDR3 totals 12 residues. The CDR3 here is CASEELNTEAFF. The CDR3 coding sequence is TGTGCCAGCGAAGAGTTGAACACTGAAGCTTTCTTT.

This chain joins TRBV25-1 and TRBJ2-7; TRBD1 aligns across 8 bases. This CDR3 is 15 amino acids long. V lost 3 bases to trimming and J lost 1 base; unmatched junction nucleotides: 5. Germline assignment: CDR1 MGHDK and CDR2 SYGVNS. The CDR3 sequence: CASSDRGRTSYEQYF. CDR3 DNA: TGTGCCAGCAGTGACAGGGGGCGGACGTCCTACGAGCAGTACTTC.

The V and J genes are TRBV28 and TRBJ1-5; no definite D call. The germline CDR1 and CDR2 sequences are MDHEN and SYDVKM. The CDR3 loop spans 17 amino acids. Trimming took off 2 bases at V and 1 base at J, with 15 bases between the two ends. This chain's CDR3 is CASSLSAPGVSNQPQHF. The DNA of the CDR3 is TGTGCCAGCAGTTTAAGCGCCCCCGGGGTGAGCAATCAGCCCCAGCATTTT.

The chain couples TRBV5-6 to TRBJ1-3, with D possibly matching TRBD1 (6 bases). Deletions cut 4 bases from V and 3 bases from J, with 11 bases between. The CDR3 is 14 residues long. Germline lookup yields CDR1 SGHDT and CDR2 YYEEEE. This CDR3 reads CASSRGQYGNTIYF. In DNA form, the CDR3 reads TGTGCCAGCAGCCGCGGACAGTATGGAAACACCATATATTTT. The full variable domain, in which reference TRBV5-6 and TRBJ1-3 provide the parts outside the CDR3, is DAGVTQSPTHLIKTRGQQVTLRCSPKSGHDTVSWYQQALGQGPQFIFQYYEEEERQRGNFPDRFSGHQFPNYSSELNVNALLLGDSALYLCASSRGQYGNTIYFGEGSWLTVV.

V and J are TRBV30 and TRBJ1-3; D is ambiguous. V was cut by 1 base and J by 5 bases, with 6 bases left in between. The CDR3 covers 12 residues. Germline CDR1 reads GTSNPN; CDR2 reads SVGIG (reference sequence). CDR3: CAWSATRNTIYF. CDR3 in DNA: TGTGCCTGGAGTGCCACAAGAAACACCATATATTTT.

The rearrangement joins TRBV11-2 to TRBJ2-7; D perhaps matches TRBD1 (6 bases). Looked up from germline, CDR1 is SGHAT and CDR2 is FQNNGV. CDR3 size: 14 residues. The V gene lost 1 base and the J gene lost 3 bases, with 10 bases spanning the gap. CDR3 nucleotides: TGTGCCAGCAGCTTAGTTCACAGGGTCTACGAGCAGTACTTC. As protein: CASSLVHRVYEQYF.

In its sample, this clone was seen once. This rearrangement joins TRBV28 to TRBJ2-7; 9 bases fit TRBD1. The CDR3 is 15 residues long. V lost 3 bases and J lost 1; bases outside the gene matches: 4. Germline V CDR1 and CDR2: MDHEN, SYDVKM. CDR3 nucleotide sequence: TGTGCCAGCAGTTTCCAGACAGGGGGATCCTACGAGCAGTACTTC. Its translation: CASSFQTGGSYEQYF.

The chain uses TRBV29-1 and TRBJ2-5; a weak D match, TRBD1 (5 bases). Near its end, the DNA agrees better with TRBJ2-7, so the J call may be wrong. The CDR3 consists of 15 residues. Looked up from germline, CDR1 is SQVTM and CDR2 is ANQGSEA. The CDR3 reads CSVDVGRGVRNEQYF. The CDR3 coding sequence is TGCAGCGTTGATGTGGGGCGTGGGGTGAGGAACGAGCAGTACTTC.

The gene calls are TRBV10-3 and TRBJ2-2, with D unclear. The CDR3 sequence is 13 residues long. V was clipped by 4 bases and J by 3 bases, with 6 bases between them. Germline V gives CDR1 ENHRY, CDR2 SYGVKD. This chain's CDR3 is CAISGSYTGELFF. CDR3 DNA: TGTGCCATCAGTGGGTCCTACACCGGGGAGCTGTTTTTT.

This sequence joins TRBV28 and TRBJ2-1; D perhaps matches TRBD2 (6 bases). Germline values: CDR1 MDHEN, CDR2 SYDVKM. This CDR3 spans 12 amino acids. Trimming shortened V by 3 bases and J by 8 bases, and 8 bases separated the two germline ends. The CDR3, as DNA: TGTGCCAGCAGTTTGTGGGGGGATGAGCAGTTCTTC. This translates into CASSLWGDEQFF.

The chain links TRBV10-3 to TRBJ1-6, with D perhaps TRBD1 (5 bases). V dropped 4 bases and J dropped 10 bases, with 14 bases sitting between them. The germline gives CDR1 ENHRY, CDR2 SYGVKD. This CDR3 spans 14 amino acids. The CDR3 DNA reads as TGTGCCATCAGTGCCTCGGGGGGGAACTCACCCCTCCACTTT. The encoded protein is CAISASGGNSPLHF.

The chain joins TRBV27 to TRBJ1-6, with a tentative D call TRBD1 (6 bases). The CDR3 consists of 17 residues. Per the germline V gene, CDR1 is MNHEY and CDR2 is SMNVEV (reference sequence). V was trimmed by 2 bases and J by 1 base, leaving 12 bases between them. CDR3 protein: CASSLLGGRSYNSPLHF. In nucleotides, the CDR3 is TGTGCCAGCAGTTTACTAGGGGGAAGGTCCTATAATTCACCCCTCCACTTT.

The V and J genes are TRBV7-3 and TRBJ1-6; D might be TRBD1 (6 bases). V lost 0 bases, J lost 6 bases, and 9 bases lay in between. Germline CDR1 and CDR2: SGHTA and FQGTGA. The CDR3 length is 15 residues. The CDR3 loop is CASSLTGGSNSPLHF. The CDR3 DNA is TGTGCCAGCAGCTTAACAGGGGGAAGTAATTCACCCCTCCACTTT.

The chain couples TRBV20-1 to TRBJ2-1, with D perhaps matching TRBD1 (6 bases). The length of the CDR3 is 11 residues. Trimming removed 0 bases at V and 14 bases at J, with 11 bases between. Per germline, CDR1 DFQATT and CDR2 SNEGSKA (reference sequence). For the CDR3, the DNA is TGCAGTGCTAGAGATAGTAGACAGGAGTTCTTC. Translated, it gives CSARDSRQEFF.

This chain connects TRBV5-1 to TRBJ2-7; 10 positions match TRBD1. Germline loops: CDR1 SGHRS, CDR2 YFSETQ. V lost 3 bases to trimming and J lost 7 bases; unmatched junction nucleotides: 10. The CDR3 consists of 15 residues. The CDR3 loop reads CASSSRTGGDREQYF. The CDR3 nucleotides are TGCGCCAGCAGCTCGAGGACAGGGGGGGATAGGGAGCAGTACTTC.

The rearrangement uses TRBV5-1 and TRBJ2-6, with 9 bases identical to TRBD1. Per germline, CDR1 SGHRS and CDR2 YFSETQ. The CDR3 totals 16 residues. V was clipped by 1 base and J by 3 bases; unmatched bases: 2. This chain's CDR3 is CASSLNRGLGANVLTF. CDR3 bases: TGCGCCAGCAGCTTGAACAGGGGGCTTGGGGCCAACGTCCTGACTTTC.

The V call is TRBV19, the J call TRBJ2-1; TRBD2 is a possible D gene (5 bases). CDR1 is LNHDA, CDR2 SQIVND, per germline (reference sequence). V was trimmed by 4 bases and J by 15 bases, leaving 16 bases between them. The CDR3 is 12 amino acids. CDR3 in DNA: TGTGCCAGTAGTAGCCGGGCCGAGGGAGTGTTCTTC. Amino acid sequence: CASSSRAEGVFF.

The gene calls are TRBV6-5 and TRBJ1-3, with D unclear. CDR3 size: 15 residues. Germline CDR1 and CDR2: MNHEY and SVGAGI. Trimming stripped 2 bases from V and 4 bases from J, with 12 bases between. The chain's CDR3 is CASSYSSGAGNTIYF. The CDR3 coding sequence is TGTGCCAGCAGTTACAGTAGTGGAGCGGGAAACACCATATATTTT.

The rearrangement uses TRBV9 and TRBJ2-1; unclear D gene. CDR1 SGDLS and CDR2 YYNGEE come from the germline V gene. V lost 4 bases to trimming and J lost 1 base, with 9 bases between them. The CDR3 consists of 14 residues. The DNA for the CDR3 is TGTGCCAGCAGCCCGAGGCGGTCCTACAATGAGCAGTTCTTC. Translation gives CASSPRRSYNEQFF.

This sequence joins TRBV30 and TRBJ1-2; 7 bases match TRBD1. Trimming cost V 6 bases and J 7 bases; bases outside gene matches: 14. The V gene's germline CDR1 is GTSNPN and CDR2 SVGIG (reference sequence). This CDR3 spans 14 amino acids. DNA of the CDR3: TGTGCCTGCCCTTTACAGGGGCCCGGAAGTGGCTACACCTTC. Its protein product is CACPLQGPGSGYTF.

The sample holds a few counts of this clone. The V gene is TRBV28, the J gene TRBJ1-2; 9 bases line up with TRBD1. Germline loops: CDR1 MDHEN, CDR2 SYDVKM. The CDR3 sequence is 16 residues long. Germline trimming cut 7 bases from V and 3 bases from J; bases unmatched to any gene: 12. For the CDR3, the DNA is TGTGCCAGCATAACCTTTGAAGGACAGGGGTACTATGGCTACACCTTC. Protein product: CASITFEGQGYYGYTF.

This chain connects TRBV6-5 to TRBJ1-1; TRBD1 matches 8 bases. This CDR3 has 15 residues. In germline, CDR1 is MNHEY, CDR2 SVGAGI. The V segment lost 6 bases and the J segment 4 bases; nucleotides outside the gene matches: 10. The CDR3 DNA reads TGTGCCAGCAGCCGCGACGGGACAGGCCTCACTGAAGCTTTCTTT. This sequence encodes CASSRDGTGLTEAFF.

V gene TRBV9 combines with J gene TRBJ2-3; TRBD2 matches at 9 bases. Germline CDR1 SGDLS, CDR2 YYNGEE. The CDR3 extends over 16 amino acids. Trimming at V came to 0 bases and at J to 3 bases, leaving 5 bases not matched to a gene. This chain's CDR3 is CASSVGAGGLTDTQYF. CDR3 bases: TGTGCCAGCAGCGTAGGTGCGGGGGGGCTTACAGATACGCAGTATTTT.

This clone was detected only once. The sample has other DNA sequences that encode this CDR3 too. The V gene is TRBV10-3, the J gene TRBJ2-7; 10 positions agree with TRBD1. V lost 6 bases, J lost 2 bases, and 4 bases stayed unmatched. Germline V gene sequence: CDR1 ENHRY, CDR2 SYGVKD. The CDR3 has 14 amino acids. CDR3 protein: CAIRFGQGAYEQYF. The DNA of the CDR3 is TGTGCCATCAGATTTGGACAGGGGGCCTACGAGCAGTACTTC.

The chain carries TRBV5-5 and TRBJ2-1; possibly TRBD1 for D (6 bases). CDR1 is SGHKS, CDR2 YYEKEE, per germline (reference sequence). The germline V and J ends were trimmed by 6 bases and 1 base, with 14 bases remaining between them. This CDR3 has 15 amino acids. The CDR3 sequence: CASTVRGTSYNEQFF. In DNA, the CDR3 is TGTGCCAGCACAGTTAGGGGGACATCCTACAATGAGCAGTTCTTC.

V is TRBV6-1 and J is TRBJ1-5; 9 bases agree with TRBD1. V shed 4 bases, J shed 5 bases, and the junction held 6 bases outside the gene matches. Germline values: CDR1 MNHNS, CDR2 SASEGT. This CDR3 has 15 residues. In nucleotides, the CDR3 is TGTGCCAGCAGTGCGCTGGACAGGGGAGATCAGCCCCAGCATTTT. It is translated as CASSALDRGDQPQHF.

This clone showed up just a few times. The chain recombines TRBV30 with TRBJ2-1, with D possibly TRBD2 on 6 matching bases. CDR3 length: 12 residues. Trimming pared 4 bases from V and 5 bases from J, leaving 9 bases between. Germline CDR1 GTSNPN, CDR2 SVGIG (reference sequence). CDR3 sequence: CAWTTSNNEQFF. Written as DNA, the CDR3 is TGTGCCTGGACGACTAGTAACAATGAGCAGTTCTTC.